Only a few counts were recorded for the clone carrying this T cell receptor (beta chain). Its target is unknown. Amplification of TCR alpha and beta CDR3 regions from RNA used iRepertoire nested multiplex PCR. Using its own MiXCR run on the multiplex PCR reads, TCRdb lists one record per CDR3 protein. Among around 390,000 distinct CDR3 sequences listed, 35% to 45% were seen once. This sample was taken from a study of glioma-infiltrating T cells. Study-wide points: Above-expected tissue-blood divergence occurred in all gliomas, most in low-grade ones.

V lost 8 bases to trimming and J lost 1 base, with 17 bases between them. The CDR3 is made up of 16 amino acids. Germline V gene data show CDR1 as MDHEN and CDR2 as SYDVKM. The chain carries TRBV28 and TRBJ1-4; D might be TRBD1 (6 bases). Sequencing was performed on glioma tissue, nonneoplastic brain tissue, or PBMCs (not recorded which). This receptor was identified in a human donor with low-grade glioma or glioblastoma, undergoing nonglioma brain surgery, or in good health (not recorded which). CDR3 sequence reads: CASYGWGGQTNEKLFF. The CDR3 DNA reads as TGTGCCAGCTACGGTTGGGGGGGGCAAACTAATGAAAAACTGTTTTTT.